The clone carrying this TCR beta chain was seen many times. Its antigen remains unknown. The sample originates from a study of early T cells in non-severe SARS-CoV-2 infection. Study details: Whole-blood bulk RNA, unsorted, was sequenced, and chains were unpaired.

The CDR3 sequence is 16 residues long. V shed 5 bases and J shed 0 bases, with 18 bases lying between them. Looked up from germline, CDR1 is SGHRS and CDR2 is YFSETQ. As part of library construction, unique molecular identifiers were attached to individual cDNA molecules. MiXCR, run by TCRdb on the 5' RACE reads, gives a single entry per CDR3 protein. The data show approximately 81,000 distinct CDR3 sequences, roughly an eighth seen once. Study-wide points: Matches to VDJdb favored anti-spike CD8 responses and missed private and CD4 specificities.

This clonotype was sampled from an adult who was a healthcare worker with PCR-confirmed SARS-CoV-2 infection or an uninfected control (not recorded which). This sequence joins TRBV5-1 and TRBJ2-7, with D tentatively TRBD1 (6 bases). Sequencing was performed on whole blood. The CDR3: CASSLSYRTDSYEQYF. DNA for the CDR3: TGCGCCAGCAGTCTTTCGTACAGGACAGACTCCTACGAGCAGTACTTC.